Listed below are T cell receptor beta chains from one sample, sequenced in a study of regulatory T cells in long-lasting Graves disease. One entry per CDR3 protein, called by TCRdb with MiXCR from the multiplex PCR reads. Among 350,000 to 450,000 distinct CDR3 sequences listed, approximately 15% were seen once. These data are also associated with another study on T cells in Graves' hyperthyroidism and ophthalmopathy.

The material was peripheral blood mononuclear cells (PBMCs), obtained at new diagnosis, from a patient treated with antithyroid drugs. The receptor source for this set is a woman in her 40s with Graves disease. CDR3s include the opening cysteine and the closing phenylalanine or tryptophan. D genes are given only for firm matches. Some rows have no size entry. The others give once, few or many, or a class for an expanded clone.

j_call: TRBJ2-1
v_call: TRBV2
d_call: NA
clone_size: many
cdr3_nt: TGTGCCAGCTCCAGGGCTGACTACAATGAGCAGTTCTTC
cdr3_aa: CASSRADYNEQFF

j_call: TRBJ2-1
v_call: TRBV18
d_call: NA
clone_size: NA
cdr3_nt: TGTGCCAGCTCACCGGGGGCCGGGTCGGTTCCCTACAATGAGCAGTTCTTC
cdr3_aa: CASSPGAGSVPYNEQFF

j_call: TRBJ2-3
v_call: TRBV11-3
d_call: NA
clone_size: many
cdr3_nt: TGTGCCAGCAGCCCATTGGGCCTAGCGACTTCCACAGATACGCAGTATTTT
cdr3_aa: CASSPLGLATSTDTQYF

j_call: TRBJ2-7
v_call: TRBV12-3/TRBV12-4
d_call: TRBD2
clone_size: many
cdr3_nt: TGTGCCAGCAGTTTACGGGGGACTAGGAACGAGCAGTACTTC
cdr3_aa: CASSLRGTRNEQYF

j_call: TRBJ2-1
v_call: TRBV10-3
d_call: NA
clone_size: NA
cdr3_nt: TGTGCCATCAGTGATTCTAGAAATGAGGCTAGCTTC
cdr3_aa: CAISDSRNEASF

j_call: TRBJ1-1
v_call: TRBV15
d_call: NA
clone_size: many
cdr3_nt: TGTGCCACCAGCAGAGCCTCTGGGGGGGGCGGCACTGAAGCTTTCTTT
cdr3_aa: CATSRASGGGGTEAFF

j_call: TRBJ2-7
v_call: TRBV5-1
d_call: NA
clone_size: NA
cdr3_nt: TGCGCCAGCAGCATAGGCCAGGGCGAGTACGAGCAGTACTTC
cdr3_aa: CASSIGQGEYEQYF

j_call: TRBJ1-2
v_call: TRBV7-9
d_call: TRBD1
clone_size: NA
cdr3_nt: TGTGCCAGCAGCCCTGGACAGGGCCCCGGCTACACCTTC
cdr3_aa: CASSPGQGPGYTF

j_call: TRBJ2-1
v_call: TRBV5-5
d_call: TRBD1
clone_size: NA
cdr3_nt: TGTGCCAGCAGCCAGGGACAGGAGCAGTTCTTC
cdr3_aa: CASSQGQEQFF

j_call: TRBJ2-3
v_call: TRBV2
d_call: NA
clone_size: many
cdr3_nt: TGTGCCAGCACGCCGGAGGGAGATACGCAGTATTTT
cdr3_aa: CASTPEGDTQYF

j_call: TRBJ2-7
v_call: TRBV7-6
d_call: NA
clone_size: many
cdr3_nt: TGTGCCAGCAGCCTTAAGTTTGGAGAGCAGTACTTC
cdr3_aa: CASSLKFGEQYF

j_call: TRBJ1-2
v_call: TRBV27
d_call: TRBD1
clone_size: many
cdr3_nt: TGTGCCAGCAGCTCACAGGGGGGCGGCTACACCTTC
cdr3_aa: CASSSQGGGYTF

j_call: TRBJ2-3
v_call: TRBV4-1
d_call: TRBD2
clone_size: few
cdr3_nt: TGCGCCAGCAGCCAAGGTAGCGGGAGTTACGCAGATACGCAGTATTTT
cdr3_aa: CASSQGSGSYADTQYF

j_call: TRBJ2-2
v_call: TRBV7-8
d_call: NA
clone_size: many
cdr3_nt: TGTGCCAGCAGTCAACGCGGACTGGCCAAGAACACCGGGGAGCTGTTTTTT
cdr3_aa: CASSQRGLAKNTGELFF

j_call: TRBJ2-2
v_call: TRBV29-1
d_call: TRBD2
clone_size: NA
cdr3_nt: TGCAGCGTTTCGGGAGGGACCGGGGAGCTGTTTTTT
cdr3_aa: CSVSGGTGELFF

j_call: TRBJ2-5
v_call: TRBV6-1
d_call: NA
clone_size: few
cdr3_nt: TGTGCCAGCAGTGAAGTGGCGGGGACCGCCCGGACCCAGTACTTC
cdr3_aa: CASSEVAGTARTQYF

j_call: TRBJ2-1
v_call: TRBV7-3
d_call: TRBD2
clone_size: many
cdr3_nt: TGTGCCAGCAGCGAAGCGGGAGTAACCTACAATGAGCAGTTCTTC
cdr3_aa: CASSEAGVTYNEQFF

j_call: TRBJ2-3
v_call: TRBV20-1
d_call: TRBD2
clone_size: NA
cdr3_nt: TGCAGTGCTAACTTAGCGGGATACACTGATACGCAGTATTTT
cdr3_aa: CSANLAGYTDTQYF

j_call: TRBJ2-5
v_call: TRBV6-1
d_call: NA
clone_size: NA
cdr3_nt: TGTGCCAGCAGTGAAGGGGTCTGGGAGACCCAGTACTTC
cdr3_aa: CASSEGVWETQYF

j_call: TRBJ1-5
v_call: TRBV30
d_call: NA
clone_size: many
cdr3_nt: TGTGCCTGGAGCGCCCAATCGGGGAATCAGCCCCAGCATTTT
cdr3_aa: CAWSAQSGNQPQHF

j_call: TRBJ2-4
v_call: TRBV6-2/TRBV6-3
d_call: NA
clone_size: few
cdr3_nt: TGTGCCAGCAGTGAAAGGGAAGGCAGGGGAGGAAACATTCAGTACTTC
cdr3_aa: CASSEREGRGGNIQYF

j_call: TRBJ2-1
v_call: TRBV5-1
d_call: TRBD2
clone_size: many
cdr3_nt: TGCGCCAGCAGCTTTACTAGCGGGAGGGCCCATGGCGAGCAGTTCTTC
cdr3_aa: CASSFTSGRAHGEQFF

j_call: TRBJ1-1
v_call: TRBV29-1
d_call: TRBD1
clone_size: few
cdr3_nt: TGCAGCGTTGAACCGGACAGGGGATACACTGAAGCTTTCTTT
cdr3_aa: CSVEPDRGYTEAFF

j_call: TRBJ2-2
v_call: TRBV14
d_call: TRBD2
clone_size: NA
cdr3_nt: TGTGCCAGCAGCTTTATTCACCTAAGCGGGGGGGCCACCGGGGAGCTGTTTTTT
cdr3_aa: CASSFIHLSGGATGELFF

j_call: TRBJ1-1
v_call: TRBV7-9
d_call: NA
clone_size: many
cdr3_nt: TGTGCCAGCACCCTAGGTGAGAACACTGAAGCTTTCTTT
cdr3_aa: CASTLGENTEAFF

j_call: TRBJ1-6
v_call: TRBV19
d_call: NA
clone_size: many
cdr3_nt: TGTGCCAGTAGTATAGTTGGGGGTAGAGGATCACCCCTCCACTTT
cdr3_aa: CASSIVGGRGSPLHF

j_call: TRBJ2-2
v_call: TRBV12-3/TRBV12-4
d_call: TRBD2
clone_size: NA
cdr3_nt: TGTGCCAGCAGTTTTTACCCTCCCCGACTAGCGGGAGTAGCCGGGGAGCTGTTTTTT
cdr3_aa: CASSFYPPRLAGVAGELFF

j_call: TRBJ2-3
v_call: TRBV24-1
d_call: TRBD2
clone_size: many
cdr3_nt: TGTGCCACCAGTGACCCGACTAGCGGGAGTGCTGGCACAGATACGCAGTATTTT
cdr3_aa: CATSDPTSGSAGTDTQYF

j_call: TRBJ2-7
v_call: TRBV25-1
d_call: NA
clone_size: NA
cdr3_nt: TGTGCCAGCAGTTTCTCATACCTCCCCTACGAAGGGCAGTACTTC
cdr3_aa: CASSFSYLPYEGQYF

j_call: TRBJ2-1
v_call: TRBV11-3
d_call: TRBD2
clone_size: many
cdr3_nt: TGTGCCAGCAGCCTATTTATAGCGGGGGAAGACAATGAGCAGTTCTTC
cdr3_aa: CASSLFIAGEDNEQFF

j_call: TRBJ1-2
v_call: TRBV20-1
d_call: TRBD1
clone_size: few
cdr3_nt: TGCAGTGCCCGCGGGACAGCCAGTACTTGGTATGGCTACACCTTC
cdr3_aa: CSARGTASTWYGYTF

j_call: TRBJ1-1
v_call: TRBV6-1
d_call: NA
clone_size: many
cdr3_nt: TGTGCCAGCAGTGAATACGAGGTCGGGAACACTGAAGCTTTCTTT
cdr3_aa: CASSEYEVGNTEAFF

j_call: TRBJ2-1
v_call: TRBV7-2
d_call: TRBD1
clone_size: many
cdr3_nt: TGTGCCAGCAGCTGGTGGGACAGCAATGAGCAGTTCTTC
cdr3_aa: CASSWWDSNEQFF

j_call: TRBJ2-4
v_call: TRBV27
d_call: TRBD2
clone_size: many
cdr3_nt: TGTGCCAGCAGTTTCACCTCCGGGACTAGCGGGATGGGAAACATTCAGTACTTC
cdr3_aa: CASSFTSGTSGMGNIQYF

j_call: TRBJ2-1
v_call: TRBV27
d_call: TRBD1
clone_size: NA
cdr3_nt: TGTGCCAGCAGTTTACAGGGGGCGCCCCATGAGCAGTTCTTC
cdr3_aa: CASSLQGAPHEQFF

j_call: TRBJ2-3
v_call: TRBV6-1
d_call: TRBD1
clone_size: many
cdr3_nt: TGTGCCAGCAGTGGGGGGACAGGGGCGACGAGACTGCACGGCACAGATACGCAGTATTTT
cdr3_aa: CASSGGTGATRLHGTDTQYF

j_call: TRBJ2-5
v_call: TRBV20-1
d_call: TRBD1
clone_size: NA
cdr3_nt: TGCAGTGCTAATCACAGGGGGTCAGAGACCCAGTACTTC
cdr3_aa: CSANHRGSETQYF

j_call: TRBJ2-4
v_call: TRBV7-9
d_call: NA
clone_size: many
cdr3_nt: TGTGCCAGCAGCTTGGGGAGGGGGGCGTCGGCCAAAAACATTCAGTACTTC
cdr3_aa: CASSLGRGASAKNIQYF

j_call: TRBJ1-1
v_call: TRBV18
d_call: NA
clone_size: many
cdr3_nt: TGTGCCAGCTCACCACCTACGGGTTACAATGCTGAAGCTTTCTTT
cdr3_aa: CASSPPTGYNAEAFF

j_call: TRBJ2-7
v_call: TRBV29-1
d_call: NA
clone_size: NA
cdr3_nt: TGCAGCGTTGGGTACGAGCAGTACTTC
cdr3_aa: CSVGYEQYF

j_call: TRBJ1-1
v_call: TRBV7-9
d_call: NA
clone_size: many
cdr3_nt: TGTGCCAGCAGCACATTGGGGGGACGGACCAACACTGAAGCTTTCTTT
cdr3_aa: CASSTLGGRTNTEAFF

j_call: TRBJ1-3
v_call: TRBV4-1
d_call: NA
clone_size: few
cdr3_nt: TGCGCCAGCAGCCAAGTTCCCGGGAACACCATATATTTT
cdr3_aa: CASSQVPGNTIYF